These 23 T cell receptor beta chains came from one sample sequenced in a study of identical twins. TCRdb reprocessed the 5' RACE reads via MiXCR and lists one record per CDR3 protein. The sample contains approximately 1.8 million distinct CDR3 sequences, around 29% of which appear only once. Sample: cord blood. All receptors come from a newborn girl in good health.

The gene calls are TRBV21-1 and TRBJ2-7. TRBV21-1 is given as a pseudogene. CDR3 length equals 12 residues. The CDR3 region has the DNA TGTGCCAGCAGCGCTTTAGTAGATGAGCAGTACTTC. Protein product: CASSALVDEQYF.

The J gene is TRBJ2-3, the V gene TRBV20-1; weak D call: TRBD2 (5 bases). Germline V gene sequence: CDR1 DFQATT, CDR2 SNEGSKA (reference sequence). This CDR3 is built from 15 residues. The ends were cut back, 0 bases at V and 6 bases at J, with 16 bases in the middle. The CDR3 loop is CSAREGVDLRDTQYF. CDR3 coding DNA: TGCAGTGCTAGAGAGGGAGTAGATTTAAGGGATACGCAGTATTTT.

This clonotype was counted only a few times. The chain combines TRBV29-1 with TRBJ2-3; no firm D call. V was clipped by 3 bases and J by 6 bases, with 19 bases between them. This CDR3 region has 15 residues. Germline CDR1 reads SQVTM; CDR2 reads ANQGSEA. This CDR3 is CSVEVPRRRGDTQYF. The CDR3 region has the DNA TGCAGCGTTGAGGTCCCACGGAGAAGAGGCGATACGCAGTATTTT.

The chain couples TRBV6-1 to TRBJ2-3, with 14 bases lining up with TRBD2. The V and J ends lost 6 bases and 0 bases, in that order; junction bases with no gene match: 8. The CDR3 covers 18 residues. CDR1 is MNHNS, CDR2 SASEGT, per germline. CDR3 region: CASRARLAGGPSTDTQYF. The CDR3 nucleotides read TGTGCCAGCAGAGCTAGACTAGCGGGGGGGCCGAGCACAGATACGCAGTATTTT.

The V gene is TRBV14, the J gene TRBJ2-5; 7 bases agree with TRBD2. Per germline, CDR1 SGHDN and CDR2 FVKESK. J lost 11 bases, V lost 2 bases, and 11 bases had no gene match. This CDR3 has 14 amino acids. The CDR3 loop is CASSQWLADNEQYF. The CDR3 bases are TGTGCCAGCAGCCAATGGCTAGCGGACAATGAGCAGTACTTC. The entire variable domain, with the rest obtained from reference TRBV14 and TRBJ2-5, is as follows: EAGVTQFPSHSVIEKGQTVTLRCDPISGHDNLYWYRRVMGKEIKFLLHFVKESKQDESGMPNNRFLAERTGGTYSTLKVQPAELEDSGVYFCASSQWLADNEQYFGPGTRLLVL.

This sequence joins TRBV6-5 and TRBJ2-3; 10 bases align to TRBD2. Trimming at V came to 7 bases and at J to 2 bases, leaving 3 bases not matched to a gene. Germline V CDR1 and CDR2: MNHEY, SVGAGI. The CDR3 has 14 residues. CDR3 in amino acids: CASKTSGPTDTQYF. Here the CDR3 DNA reads TGTGCCAGCAAGACTAGCGGGCCCACAGATACGCAGTATTTT.

This sequence joins TRBV20-1 and TRBJ1-2; 7 bases match TRBD1. Germline CDR1 is DFQATT and CDR2 is SNEGSKA (reference sequence). The CDR3 spans 13 residues. The V segment lost 1 base and the J segment 6 bases; nucleotides outside the gene matches: 5. In nucleotides, the CDR3 is TGCAGTGCTAGAGCCAGACAGGGAGATGGCTACACCTTC. Translated: CSARARQGDGYTF.

The table lists this clonotype with a few counts. The genes are TRBV2 and TRBJ1-2; D unresolved. Germline V gene sequence: CDR1 SNHLY, CDR2 FYNNEI. This CDR3 is built from 13 residues. V lost 3 bases and J lost 4, with 9 bases in between. CDR3 residues: CASSEVRSYGYTF. Here the CDR3 DNA reads TGTGCCAGCAGTGAGGTACGGTCCTATGGCTACACCTTC.

The chain couples TRBV6-1 to TRBJ2-5, with D unresolved. This CDR3 region has 15 residues. The germline gives CDR1 MNHNS, CDR2 SASEGT. V was pared by 2 bases and J by 2 bases, with 12 bases between. For the CDR3, the DNA is TGTGCCAGCAGTGAACCTCGGCGTCGACAAGAGACCCAGTACTTC. Translated, it gives CASSEPRRRQETQYF.

This clonotype was counted only a few times. The rearrangement joins TRBV20-1 to TRBJ2-7, with D perhaps TRBD2 (6 bases). V was cut by 6 bases and J by 3 bases, with 15 bases left in between. CDR3 length equals 13 residues. CDR1 DFQATT and CDR2 SNEGSKA come from the germline V gene (reference sequence). CDR3 bases: TGCAGTGCCCGAAAGACGGGGGACTACGAGCAGTACTTC. Residues: CSARKTGDYEQYF.

This clonotype was seen a few times. This chain joins TRBV11-2 and TRBJ1-6; no definite D call. The CDR3 length is 15 residues. Looked up from germline, CDR1 is SGHAT and CDR2 is FQNNGV. Trimming left V 5 bases short and J 8 bases short, with 16 bases between. The CDR3: CASSRPGVPYSPLHF. CDR3 bases: TGTGCCAGCAGCCGCCCCGGGGTCCCCTATTCACCCCTCCACTTT.

This chain connects TRBV5-1 to TRBJ2-7, with no clear D. V was clipped by 4 bases and J by 3 bases, with 5 bases between them. The germline V gene has CDR1 SGHRS and CDR2 YFSETQ. The CDR3 extends over 11 amino acids. The CDR3 coding sequence is TGCGCCAGCAGCATTGACTACGAGCAGTACTTC. Translation gives CASSIDYEQYF.

This clonotype has just a few counts. The chain joins TRBV12-3 or TRBV12-4 to TRBJ1-2; unclear D gene. V lost 2 bases, J lost 0 bases, and 10 bases lay in between. This CDR3 spans 15 amino acids. CDR3 nucleotide sequence: TGTGCCAGCAGTTTAAGACAACTCGCTAACTATGGCTACACCTTC. Translation: CASSLRQLANYGYTF.

The chain recombines TRBV20-1 with TRBJ2-1, with 12 bases matching TRBD2. V lost 4 bases and J lost 12; bases outside the gene matches: 4. Germline CDR1 is DFQATT and CDR2 is SNEGSKA (reference sequence). This CDR3 is built from 12 residues. The CDR3 loop reads CSAKGTSGSQFF. CDR3 sequence (DNA): TGCAGTGCTAAGGGGACTAGCGGGTCGCAGTTCTTC.

For this clonotype: This may stem from a read error, because a much larger clone lies one nucleotide away. This sequence joins TRBV12-3 or TRBV12-4 and TRBJ2-7; D is unclear. The CDR3 is 13 amino acids. V was pared by 3 bases and J by 3 bases, with 9 bases between. For the CDR3, the DNA is TGTGCCAGCAGTTTTAGGATGGGCTACGAGCAGTACTTC. Translated, it gives CASSFRMGYEQYF.

This clonotype has a handful of counts. This sequence joins TRBV4-1 and TRBJ2-4, with D possibly TRBD2 on 6 matching bases. CDR3 length: 13 residues. CDR1 is MGHRA, CDR2 YSYEKL, per germline. V was trimmed by 3 bases and J by 13 bases, leaving 16 bases between them. The DNA of the CDR3 is TGCGCCAGCAGCCACCGTGAACTAGCTAGACAGTACTTC. Protein product: CASSHRELARQYF.

The J gene is TRBJ2-3, the V gene TRBV20-1; maybe TRBD2 (6 bases). The CDR3 length is 13 residues. The germline V gene has CDR1 DFQATT and CDR2 SNEGSKA (reference sequence). The CDR3 sequence: CMVPRTGADTQYF. The CDR3 bases are TGCATGGTCCCAAGGACGGGGGCAGATACGCAGTATTTT.

V gene TRBV15 combines with J gene TRBJ2-6, with D uncertain. This CDR3 contains 17 residues. V was pared by 2 bases and J by 1 base, with 12 bases between. Germline loops: CDR1 LNHNV, CDR2 YYDKDF (reference sequence). The CDR3 DNA reads TGTGCCACCAGCAGAAACCCAAATAAATCTGGGGCCAACGTCCTGACTTTC. It specifies CATSRNPNKSGANVLTF.

The sample holds a few counts of this clonotype. The genes are TRBV20-1 and TRBJ1-5; D unresolved. Germline CDR1 reads DFQATT; CDR2 reads SNEGSKA (reference sequence). CDR3 length equals 13 residues. The DNA of the CDR3 is TGCAGCTTAGCTCCGGGGAGCAATCAGCCCCAGCATTTT. It codes for CSLAPGSNQPQHF.

V and J are TRBV12-3 or TRBV12-4 and TRBJ1-2; 7 nucleotides match TRBD1. Trimming removed 5 bases from V and 3 bases from J; junction bases left unmatched: 6. The CDR3 consists of 14 residues. The chain's CDR3 is CASSPLRGYYGYTF. The CDR3 DNA reads as TGTGCCAGCAGTCCCCTCAGGGGGTACTATGGCTACACCTTC.

This clonotype was seen a few times. The V and J genes are TRBV7-2 and TRBJ1-2; 7 nucleotides agree with TRBD1. After removal of 3 bases from V and 1 base from J, the junction contained 2 bases not matched to a gene. The CDR3 extends over 14 amino acids. Per the germline V gene, CDR1 is SGHTA and CDR2 is FQGNSA. CDR3 residues: CASSLDRLNYGYTF. CDR3 nucleotides: TGTGCCAGCAGCTTGGACAGGCTTAACTATGGCTACACCTTC.

This chain links TRBV5-1 with TRBJ2-1, with 7 positions matching TRBD1. CDR1 is SGHRS and CDR2 is YFSETQ in the germline V gene. Trimming took 1 base from V and 3 from J; bases not matched to a gene: 1. The CDR3 sequence is 14 residues long. The CDR3 spells CASSLQGDYNEQFF. The CDR3 DNA reads TGCGCCAGCAGCTTGCAGGGGGACTACAATGAGCAGTTCTTC.

The rearrangement links TRBV9 to TRBJ2-1; 9 bases align to TRBD2. Germline CDR1 is SGDLS and CDR2 is YYNGEE. V was pared by 4 bases and J by 8 bases, with 10 bases of the junction left unmatched. The CDR3 is 15 residues long. The DNA of the CDR3 is TGTGCCAGCAGCCCTTCGCTAGCGGGACTGGATGAGCAGTTCTTC. Its protein product is CASSPSLAGLDEQFF.